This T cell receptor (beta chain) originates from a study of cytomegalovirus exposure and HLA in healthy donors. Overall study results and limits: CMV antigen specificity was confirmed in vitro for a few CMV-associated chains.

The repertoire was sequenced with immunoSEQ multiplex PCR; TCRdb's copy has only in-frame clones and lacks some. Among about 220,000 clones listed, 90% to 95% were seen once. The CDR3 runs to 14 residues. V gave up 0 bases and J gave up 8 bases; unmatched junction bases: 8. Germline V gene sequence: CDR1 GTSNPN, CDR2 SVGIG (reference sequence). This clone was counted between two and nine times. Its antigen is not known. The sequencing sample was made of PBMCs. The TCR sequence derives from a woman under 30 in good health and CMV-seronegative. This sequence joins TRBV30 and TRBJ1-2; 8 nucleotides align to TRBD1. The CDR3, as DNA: TGTGCCTGGAGTGTCCTACAGGGGGTGGGCGGCTACACCTTC. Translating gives CAWSVLQGVGGYTF. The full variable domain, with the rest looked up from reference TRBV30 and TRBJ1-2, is SQTIHQWPATLVQPVGSPLSLECTVEGTSNPNLYWYRQAAGRGLQLLFYSVGIGQISSEVPQNLSASRPQDRQFILSSKKLLLSDSGFYLCAWSVLQGVGGYTFGSGTRLTVV.